Listed below are T cell receptor beta chains from one sample, sequenced in a study of T cells in Graves' hyperthyroidism and ophthalmopathy. TCRdb analysed the multiplex PCR reads with MiXCR anew, one entry per CDR3 protein. The profile shows 600,000 to 750,000 distinct CDR3 sequences, 17% of them singletons. Sample: blood. The receptors come from a man in his forties or fifties with Graves' hyperthyroidism. Both conserved end residues are trimmed from each CDR3. Clone sizes are given selectively: once, few, many, or a class where the clone is expanded.

v_gene,j_gene,abundance,CDR3aa
TRBV29-1,TRBJ2-1,.,SVEGRVISSYNEQF
TRBV6-1,TRBJ2-5,many,ASSHRGGETQY
TRBV19,TRBJ2-7,.,ASSIAGGTYEQY
TRBV7-9,TRBJ2-2,.,ASSLGVAGENGELF
TRBV2,TRBJ2-7,many,ASSEALGQFYYEQY
TRBV24-1,TRBJ1-1,few,ATSESRAGNTEAF
TRBV14,TRBJ1-6,.,ASSQTGRGSPLH
TRBV2,TRBJ2-1,many,ASSRDGEQF
TRBV14,TRBJ2-3,.,ASSHNRGNMSQY
TRBV28,TRBJ1-1,.,ASRTGGFRNTEAF
TRBV12-3/TRBV12-4,TRBJ1-1,.,ASSPGGGRDTEAF
TRBV6-2/TRBV6-3,TRBJ1-5,.,ASGPGSQDQPQH
TRBV10-3,TRBJ2-1,few,AISDPGRGPDNEQF
TRBV7-2,TRBJ2-1,many,ASTDRGSNEQF
TRBV20-1,TRBJ2-2,.,SPRRGDTGELF
TRBV28,TRBJ1-2,many,ASSPGGKYGYT
TRBV27,TRBJ2-1,many,ASSRTTSYNEQF
TRBV4-1,TRBJ2-2,few,ASSQGTGLAGPGRSGELF
TRBV27,TRBJ2-7,.,ASSPEDGYEQY
TRBV5-1,TRBJ1-1,.,ASSGGQGGNTEAF
TRBV7-8,TRBJ1-5,.,ASSLLPGLFDSNQPQH
TRBV24-1,TRBJ2-6,.,ATSDPPGVGANVLT
TRBV12-3/TRBV12-4,TRBJ2-1,few,ASSPFTGKRNEQF
TRBV7-3,TRBJ2-3,.,ASSSGPQTSSDTQY
TRBV5-1,TRBJ1-4,.,ASSQKATNEKLF
TRBV11-2,TRBJ2-7,.,ASSLEYREAYEQY
TRBV4-1,TRBJ1-2,many,ASSELGSGYT
TRBV6-5,TRBJ2-5,many,ASSYSGGEETQY
TRBV11-3,TRBJ2-2,many,ASSLESTMTGENTGELF
TRBV7-2,TRBJ2-7,.,ASSEGTAGPYEQY
TRBV19,TRBJ2-1,.,ASSTATYYNEQF
TRBV18,TRBJ2-7,many,ASSPQGASYEQY
TRBV5-1,TRBJ1-2,many,ASSSQGDGYT
TRBV3-1,TRBJ2-1,many,ASSQSGRKGEQF
TRBV19,TRBJ2-6,few,ASISHSGANVLT
TRBV11-2,TRBJ2-7,few,ASSSSENSYEQY
TRBV5-1,TRBJ1-2,many,ASSPGVLDGYT
TRBV7-8,TRBJ2-7,many,ASSLAYGLDEQY
TRBV11-2,TRBJ2-3,many,ATAEGWGSTDTQY
TRBV5-1,TRBJ2-7,many,ASSLATGVSYEQY
TRBV2,TRBJ2-5,many,ASRTGARSQETQY
TRBV9,TRBJ1-2,many,ASSVSTGANLYGYT
TRBV19,TRBJ2-5,few,ASSPWGEETQY